A single sample is the source of the 18 T cell receptor beta chains below, sequenced in a study of CD8 T cells in ankylosing spondylitis. Via MiXCR, TCRdb re-called the 5' RACE reads, giving one row per CDR3 protein. The table records 150,000 to 200,000 distinct CDR3 sequences, roughly 18% of them present only once. Input material: blood, either unsorted or a sorted T cell fraction (not recorded which). Every receptor here comes from a male donor with ankylosing spondylitis or in good health (not recorded which).

This clonotype was counted between two and nine times. The chain recombines TRBV20-1 with TRBJ2-1, with D hard to call. Germline V lookup: CDR1 DFQATT, CDR2 SNEGSKA (reference sequence). V lost 3 bases, J lost 2 bases, and 2 bases lay in between. This CDR3 comprises 11 residues. The CDR3 DNA reads TGCAGTGCTAGGACCTACAATGAGCAGTTCTTC. It is translated as CSARTYNEQFF.

V usage is TRBV20-1 and J usage is TRBJ1-3, with D possibly matching TRBD1 (6 bases). The CDR3 extends over 12 amino acids. In germline, CDR1 is DFQATT, CDR2 SNEGSKA (reference sequence). The germline V and J ends were trimmed by 2 bases and 12 bases, with 14 bases remaining between them. Here the CDR3 reads CSARLKGDNIYF. As DNA, the CDR3 is TGCAGTGCTAGACTCAAAGGGGACAACATATATTTT.

The gene calls are TRBV2 and TRBJ1-2; TRBD1 matches 7 bases. In germline, CDR1 is SNHLY, CDR2 FYNNEI. With 4 bases clipped from V and 8 bases from J, the junction kept 7 bases outside the gene matches. The CDR3 length is 13 residues. The CDR3 nucleotides read TGTGCCAGCAGTGCAAGTGACAGGGTCGGCTACACCTTC. This translates into CASSASDRVGYTF.

For the CDR3, the DNA is TGTGCCAGCAGTTACAGGGGAAGCTCTGGAAACACCATATATTTT. It specifies CASSYRGSSGNTIYF. J is TRBJ1-3 and V is TRBV7-9; 7 nucleotides agree with TRBD1. The V gene's germline CDR1 is SEHNR and CDR2 FQNEAQ (reference sequence). Trimming cost V 6 bases and J 0 bases; bases outside gene matches: 5. The CDR3 extends over 15 amino acids.

The rearrangement links TRBV28 to TRBJ1-1, with D unresolved. The CDR3 length is 13 residues. V lost 7 bases to trimming and J lost 3 bases, with 12 bases between them. Germline V CDR1 and CDR2: MDHEN, SYDVKM. CDR3 DNA sequence: TGTGCCAGCACCCCCCGGTGGGACACTGAAGCTTTCTTT. Translation: CASTPRWDTEAFF. Supplemented by reference TRBV28 and TRBJ1-1, the full variable domain reads DVKVTQSSRYLVKRTGEKVFLECVQDMDHENMFWYRQDPGLGLRLIYFSYDVKMKEKGDIPEGYSVSREKKERFSLILESASTNQTSMYLCASTPRWDTEAFFGQGTRLTVV.

This clonotype has only a few counts. The chain joins TRBV5-1 to TRBJ2-3, with D perhaps TRBD2 (6 bases). The CDR3 has 16 residues. The germline CDR1 and CDR2 sequences are SGHRS and YFSETQ. Trimming left V 0 bases short and J 0 bases short, with 11 bases between. This CDR3 reads CASSLAALASTDTQYF. The CDR3 bases are TGCGCCAGCAGCTTGGCCGCTCTAGCGAGCACAGATACGCAGTATTTT. Full variable domain (remainder filled in from reference TRBV5-1 and TRBJ2-3): KAGVTQTPRYLIKTRGQQVTLSCSPISGHRSVSWYQQTPGQGLQFLFEYFSETQRNKGNFPGRFSGRQFSNSRSEMNVSTLELGDSALYLCASSLAALASTDTQYFGPGTRLTVL.

This clonotype has a count of ten or more. V and J are TRBV20-1 and TRBJ2-7; maybe TRBD1 (6 bases). Germline V gene data show CDR1 as DFQATT and CDR2 as SNEGSKA (reference sequence). This CDR3 is 13 amino acids long. Trimming pared 5 bases from V and 3 bases from J, leaving 14 bases between. CDR3 amino acids: CSALDVQGYEQYF. In nucleotides, the CDR3 is TGCAGTGCTTTAGACGTACAGGGCTACGAGCAGTACTTC.

There are many counts of this clonotype. The V and J genes are TRBV20-1 and TRBJ1-2; D gene unclear. This CDR3 contains 13 residues. Germline assignment: CDR1 DFQATT and CDR2 SNEGSKA (reference sequence). Trimming took 1 base from V and 2 from J, leaving 8 bases between them. CDR3 amino acids: CSARVGSNYGYTF. CDR3 bases: TGCAGTGCTAGAGTCGGCAGCAACTATGGCTACACCTTC.

There are many counts of this clonotype. The chain recombines TRBV5-1 with TRBJ2-1; TRBD2 might be the D (6 bases). Looked up from germline, CDR1 is SGHRS and CDR2 is YFSETQ. Trimming removed 5 bases from V and 4 bases from J, with 19 bases in between. The CDR3 is 16 amino acids. The CDR3 DNA is TGCGCCAGCAGATCCCGCGGGGCAGAGAGTTACAATGAGCAGTTCTTC. The encoded protein is CASRSRGAESYNEQFF.

This clonotype was seen once. A much larger clone is a single base away; this may be a read error. This chain uses TRBV29-1 with TRBJ1-1, with D uncertain. This CDR3 contains 9 residues. V shed 6 bases and J shed 5 bases, with 4 bases lying between them. Looked up from germline, CDR1 is SQVTM and CDR2 is ANQGSEA. The CDR3 loop reads CSVGTEAFF. The CDR3 DNA follows: TGCAGCGTCGGGACTGAAGCTTTCTTT.

CDR3 protein: CASSLWIGYGYTF. CDR3 in DNA: TGTGCCAGCAGTTTATGGATCGGGTATGGCTACACCTTC. The rearrangement uses TRBV27 and TRBJ1-2; D call uncertain. The CDR3 covers 13 residues. Germline-derived CDR1 and CDR2 are MNHEY and SMNVEV (reference sequence). The V end was cut by 1 base, the J end by 5 bases, with 8 bases between.

This clonotype was seen a few times. The chain employs TRBV11-2 and TRBJ2-3; 7 bases match TRBD2. Germline trimming cut 1 base from V and 8 bases from J; bases unmatched to any gene: 9. The germline V gene encodes CDR1 SGHAT and CDR2 FQNNGV. CDR3 length equals 15 residues. The CDR3 DNA follows: TGTGCCAGCAGCTTAGTTTACGGGAGGACCGGTACGCAGTATTTT. It encodes CASSLVYGRTGTQYF.

This clonotype was seen a few times. J is TRBJ2-1 and V is TRBV27; possible D gene TRBD1, 5 bases. The CDR3 is 15 amino acids. Trimming stripped 0 bases from V and 7 bases from J, with 13 bases between. Germline values: CDR1 MNHEY, CDR2 SMNVEV (reference sequence). CDR3 protein: CASSLSMTAGNEQFF. The CDR3 nucleotides are TGTGCCAGCAGTTTATCGATGACTGCAGGGAATGAGCAGTTCTTC.

This clonotype appeared many times. The chain combines TRBV20-1 with TRBJ1-6; TRBD1 might be the D (6 bases). Trimming removed 6 bases from V and 7 bases from J, with 25 bases in between. This CDR3 contains 17 residues. Germline V gene sequence: CDR1 DFQATT, CDR2 SNEGSKA (reference sequence). CDR3 residues: CSATGPQGNLRNSPLHF. The CDR3 region has the DNA TGCAGTGCAACAGGCCCACAGGGAAATTTAAGGAATTCACCCCTCCACTTT.

This clonotype has ten or more counts. The rearrangement links TRBV12-3 or TRBV12-4 to TRBJ2-1, with unresolved D. There are 11 residues in the CDR3. Trimming took 5 bases from V and 4 from J, leaving 3 bases between them. The CDR3 loop reads CASSRYNEQFF. As DNA, the CDR3 is TGTGCCAGCAGTAGATACAATGAGCAGTTCTTC.

A few counts support this clonotype. CDR3 protein: CASSPAENTQYF. The CDR3 DNA reads TGTGCCAGCAGCCCAGCTGAGAATACGCAGTATTTT. This chain uses TRBV7-8 with TRBJ2-3; D gene uncertain. V lost 5 bases and J lost 7, with 10 bases in between. The germline V gene has CDR1 SGHVS and CDR2 FQNEAQ. CDR3 size: 12 residues.

The chain couples TRBV7-9 to TRBJ2-3; no firm D call. Trimming stripped 1 base from V and 0 bases from J, with 5 bases between. Germline V gene data show CDR1 as SEHNR and CDR2 as FQNEAQ (reference sequence). The CDR3 length is 14 residues. The DNA of the CDR3 is TGTGCCAGCAGCTTAGATTATAGCACAGATACGCAGTATTTT. Amino acids: CASSLDYSTDTQYF.

There are a few counts of this clonotype. The chain links TRBV12-3 or TRBV12-4 to TRBJ1-5, with unresolved D. Trimming removed 5 bases from V and 3 bases from J, with 8 bases in between. The CDR3 contains 13 residues. Written as DNA, the CDR3 is TGTGCCAGCAGTCTCCGCCTCAATCAGCCCCAGCATTTT. As protein: CASSLRLNQPQHF.